This T cell receptor beta chain was identified in a study of blood T cells in healthy people across ages. For the study at large: Capturing about one barcoded beta molecule per two T cells was achieved by template switching. Study-level points and caveats: Diversity was higher, and naive CD4+ cells more numerous, in long-lived donors than in aged donors. TCR beta diversity, measured per million T cells, fell in a roughly linear way with age.

Together with a sample-barcoded 5' primer, a J-beta primer mix was included in a second PCR lasting about 6 to 11 cycles. TCRdb reprocessed the 5' RACE reads with MiXCR, giving one entry per CDR3 protein. Among under 1,100,000 distinct CDR3 sequences listed, around 27% were seen once. Losses at the gene ends were 3 bases for V and 0 bases for J; bases not matched to a gene: 5. The CDR3 is made up of 15 amino acids. CDR1 and CDR2 (germline): SGHRS, YFSETQ. A remark on this clonotype: The antigen is not known.

Donors gave roughly 10 milliliters of peripheral blood apiece. These same records also appear under a second study, on T cells of mothers and their children.

This sequence originates from a girl aged 2 to 10 in good health. The sample taken for sequencing was blood. The chain carries TRBV5-1 and TRBJ1-1, with 7 nucleotides matching TRBD1. CDR3 in amino acids: CASSSGQSMNTEAFF. The CDR3 DNA reads TGCGCCAGCAGCTCGGGACAGTCAATGAACACTGAAGCTTTCTTT.